This is a list of T cell receptor beta chains from one sample in a study of cytomegalovirus exposure and HLA in healthy donors. Clones were sequenced by immunoSEQ multiplex PCR, and TCRdb holds only the in-frame ones, with some missing. Of almost 200,000 clones listed, 75% to 85% are singletons. Sequenced input: PBMCs. These receptors were collected from a male donor in good health and CMV-seropositive. Each CDR3 is given with its conserved first and last residue. The D gene is left open where the match is weak. Rows may omit the clone size; those that give it use once, few, many or a size class.

>-|14|TRBV10-3|TRBJ2-7|-
CAISDMTEAYEQYF
TGTGCCATCAGTGACATGACAGAGGCCTACGAGCAGTACTTC
>-|16|TRBV19|TRBJ1-1|TRBD1
CASSSVPGQGDTEAFF
TGTGCCAGTAGTTCCGTCCCGGGACAGGGAGACACTGAAGCTTTCTTT
>once|20|TRBV21-1|TRBJ1-5|-
CASSRQRSSRTAGPNQPQHF
TGTGCCAGCAGCCGACAACGGTCGTCGAGGACAGCTGGGCCAAATCAGCCCCAGCATTTT
>-|15|TRBV5-1|TRBJ2-2|-
CASSFMDRNTGELFF
TGCGCCAGCAGCTTCATGGACAGGAACACCGGGGAGCTGTTTTTT
>-|13|TRBV10-3|TRBJ2-3|TRBD1
CAITTGNTDTQYF
TGTGCCATTACGACAGGGAACACAGATACGCAGTATTTT
>few|15|TRBV30|TRBJ1-4|TRBD1
CAWTKVGTGGEKLFF
TGTGCCTGGACCAAGGTAGGGACAGGGGGGGAAAAACTGTTTTTT
>-|15|TRBV9|TRBJ2-3|-
CASSGQGIGTDTQYF
TGTGCCAGCAGCGGGCAGGGTATCGGAACGGATACGCAGTATTTT
>-|15|TRBV7-9|TRBJ1-1|-
CASSYSGARNSEAFF
TGTGCCAGCAGCTACAGCGGGGCGCGGAACTCTGAAGCTTTCTTT
>-|14|TRBV5-4|TRBJ2-7|-
CASSLAGPAGEQYF
TGTGCCAGCAGCTTGGCGGGTCCCGCGGGGGAGCAGTACTTC
>-|15|TRBV4-3|TRBJ1-2|-
CASSQETFLREGYTF
TGCGCCAGCAGCCAAGAGACCTTTCTCAGGGAAGGCTACACCTTC
>once|15|TRBV7-3|TRBJ2-3|TRBD2
CASSHASGVTDTQYF
TGTGCCAGCAGCCATGCTAGCGGGGTCACAGATACGCAGTATTTT
>-|13|TRBV9|TRBJ2-3|-
CASSLQGADTQYF
TGTGCCAGCAGCCTACAGGGAGCGGATACGCAGTATTTT
>-|19|TRBV7-2|TRBJ2-1|TRBD1
CASSPRQGWETLPTNEQFF
TGTGCCAGCAGCCCCAGACAGGGTTGGGAAACCTTACCTACCAATGAGCAGTTCTTC
>once|15|TRBV18|TRBJ1-5|TRBD1
CASSPDRVLSQPQHF
TGTGCCAGCTCACCGGACAGGGTTCTTTCCCAGCCCCAGCATTTT
>-|12|TRBV19|TRBJ1-1|-
CASDSLNTEAFF
TGTGCCAGTGACAGCCTAAACACTGAAGCTTTCTTT
>-|16|TRBV5-1|TRBJ2-3|TRBD2
CASSSLLAGAVDTQYF
TGCGCCAGCAGCAGCTTACTAGCGGGAGCTGTAGATACGCAGTATTTT
>-|15|TRBV27|TRBJ1-1|TRBD1
CASSLSTGVNTEAFF
TGTGCCAGCAGTTTGAGTACAGGGGTGAACACTGAAGCTTTCTTT
>-|15|TRBV6-6|TRBJ2-2|TRBD2
CASSRLAVNTGELFF
TGTGCCAGCAGCCGACTAGCGGTGAACACCGGGGAGCTGTTTTTT
>-|15|TRBV5-1|TRBJ2-7|TRBD1
CASSALQGLTYEQYF
TGCGCCAGCAGCGCCCTACAGGGGTTAACCTACGAGCAGTACTTC
>few|14|TRBV4-2|TRBJ2-1|-
CASSQPRWYNEQFF
TGTGCCAGCAGCCAACCCCGGTGGTACAATGAGCAGTTCTTC
>once|15|TRBV9|TRBJ1-3|TRBD1
CASSVGTGAGNTIYF
TGTGCCAGCAGCGTAGGGACAGGGGCTGGAAACACCATATATTTT
>-|14|TRBV6-5|TRBJ2-7|-
CASSPDSPPGEQYF
TGTGCCAGCAGTCCCGACAGTCCACCGGGCGAGCAGTACTTC
>few|15|TRBV5-1|TRBJ1-1|TRBD1
CASTKTGDPSTEAFF
TGCGCCAGCACTAAAACAGGGGATCCTTCCACTGAAGCTTTCTTT
>-|15|TRBV10-3|TRBJ1-6|-
CAISDLDNRYSPLHF
TGTGCCATCAGTGACCTTGACAACAGATATTCACCCCTCCACTTT
>-|15|TRBV4-1|TRBJ2-7|-
CASSLGTQTTYEQYF
TGCGCCAGCAGCCTTGGGACACAAACTACCTACGAGCAGTACTTC